This T cell receptor (beta chain) was sequenced in a study of blood T cell repertoires in COVID-19. The CDR3 sequence is 15 residues long. V lost 8 bases to trimming and J lost 0 bases, with 16 bases between them. Germline assignment: CDR1 KGHDR and CDR2 SFDVKD. Assay used: immunoSEQ multiplex PCR; TCRdb lists only in-frame clones, some missing. The profile covers 540,000 or so clones, with roughly 89% appearing a single time and roughly 8% taken by the ten largest. The receptor was derived from a woman between 50 and 59 years old with COVID-19, enrolled during active disease. The specimen sequenced was peripheral blood. The chain is built from TRBV24-1 and TRBJ2-7, with D possibly TRBD2 on 6 matching bases. The CDR3 DNA reads TGTGCCACCATAGAACCCCGGGACTTCTCCTACGAGCAGTACTTC. Translating it yields CATIEPRDFSYEQYF.